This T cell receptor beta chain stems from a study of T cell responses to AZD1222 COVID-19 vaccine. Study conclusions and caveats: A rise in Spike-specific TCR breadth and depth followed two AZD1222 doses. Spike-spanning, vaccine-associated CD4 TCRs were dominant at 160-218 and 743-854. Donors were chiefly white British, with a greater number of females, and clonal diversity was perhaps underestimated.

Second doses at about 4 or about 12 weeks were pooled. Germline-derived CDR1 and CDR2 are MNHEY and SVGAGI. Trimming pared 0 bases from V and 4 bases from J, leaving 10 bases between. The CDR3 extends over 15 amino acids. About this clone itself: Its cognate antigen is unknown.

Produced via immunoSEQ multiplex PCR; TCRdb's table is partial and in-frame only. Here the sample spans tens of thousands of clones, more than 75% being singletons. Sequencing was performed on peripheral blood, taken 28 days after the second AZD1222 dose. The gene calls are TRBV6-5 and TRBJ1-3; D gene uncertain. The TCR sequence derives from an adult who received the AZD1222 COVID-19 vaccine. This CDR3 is CASSYSPSGGNTIYF. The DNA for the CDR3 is TGTGCCAGCAGTTACTCCCCATCGGGCGGAAACACCATATATTTT.